This T cell receptor (beta chain) stems from a study of shared clonotypes between healthy human individuals. The CDR3 loop spans 17 amino acids. Germline V gene data show CDR1 as LNHDA and CDR2 as SQIVND (reference sequence). The V end was cut by 2 bases, the J end by 3 bases, with 20 bases between. Naivety among CD8 cells was defined by CD45RO negativity and positive CCR7 selection, thereby excluding terminally differentiated effector memory CD45RA+ cells. Donors, healthy HIV-negative adults, lacked recent acute infections or vaccinations. This clone is a singleton in its sample. Clones were sequenced by immunoSEQ multiplex PCR, and TCRdb holds only the in-frame ones, with some missing. The data show some 2.1 million clones, 93% seen once.

The chain is built from TRBV19 and TRBJ2-7; the D gene could be TRBD1 or TRBD2 (5 bases each). Sequenced: naive CD8+ T cells from PBMCs. The receptor comes from a man between 18 and 29 years old in good health. Some clones in this sample may be carry-over from other donors' samples. In nucleotides, the CDR3 is TGTGCCAGTAGTATACGTCGGACGGATCTGGGGGACTACGAGCAGTACTTC. This codes for CASSIRRTDLGDYEQYF.